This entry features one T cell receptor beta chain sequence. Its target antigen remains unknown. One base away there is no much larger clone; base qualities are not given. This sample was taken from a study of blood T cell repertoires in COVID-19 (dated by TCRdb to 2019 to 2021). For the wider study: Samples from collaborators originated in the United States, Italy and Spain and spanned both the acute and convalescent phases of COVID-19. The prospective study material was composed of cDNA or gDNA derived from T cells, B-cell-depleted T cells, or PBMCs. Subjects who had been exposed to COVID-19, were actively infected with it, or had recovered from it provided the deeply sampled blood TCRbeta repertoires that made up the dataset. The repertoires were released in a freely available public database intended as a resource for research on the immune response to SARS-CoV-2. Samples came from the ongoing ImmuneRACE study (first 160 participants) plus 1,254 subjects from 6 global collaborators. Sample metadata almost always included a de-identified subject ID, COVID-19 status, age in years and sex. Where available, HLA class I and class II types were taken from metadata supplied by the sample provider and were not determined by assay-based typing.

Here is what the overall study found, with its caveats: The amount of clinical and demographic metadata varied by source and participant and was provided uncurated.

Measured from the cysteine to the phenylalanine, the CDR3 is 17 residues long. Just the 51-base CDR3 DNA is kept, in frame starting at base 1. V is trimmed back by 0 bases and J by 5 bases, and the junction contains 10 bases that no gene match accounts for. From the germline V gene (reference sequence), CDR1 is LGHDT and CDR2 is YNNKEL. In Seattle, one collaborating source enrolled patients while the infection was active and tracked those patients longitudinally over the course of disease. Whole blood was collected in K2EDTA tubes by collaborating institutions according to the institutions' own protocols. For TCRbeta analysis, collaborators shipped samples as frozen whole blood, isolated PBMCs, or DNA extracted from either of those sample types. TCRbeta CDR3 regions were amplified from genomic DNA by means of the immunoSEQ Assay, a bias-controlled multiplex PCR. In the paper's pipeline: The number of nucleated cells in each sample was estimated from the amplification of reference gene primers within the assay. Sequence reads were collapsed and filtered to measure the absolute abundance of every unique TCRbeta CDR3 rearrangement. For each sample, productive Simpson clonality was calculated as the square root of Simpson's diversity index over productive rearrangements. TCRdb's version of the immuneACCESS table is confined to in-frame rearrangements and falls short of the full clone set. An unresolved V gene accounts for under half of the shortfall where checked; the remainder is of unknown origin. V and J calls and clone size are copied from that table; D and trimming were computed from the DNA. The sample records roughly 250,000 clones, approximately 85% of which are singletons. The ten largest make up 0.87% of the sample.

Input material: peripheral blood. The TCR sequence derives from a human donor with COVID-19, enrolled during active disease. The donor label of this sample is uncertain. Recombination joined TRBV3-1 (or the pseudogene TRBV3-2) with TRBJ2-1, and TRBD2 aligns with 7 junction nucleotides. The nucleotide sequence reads TGTGCCAGCAGCCAAGATCTAGCGGCGGGAGTAAACAATGAGCAGTTCTTC. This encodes CASSQDLAAGVNNEQFF.